This TCR beta chain was recovered during a study of shared clonotypes between healthy human individuals. At the level of the study: CD4 naive and CD4 memory each took three plates per donor, while CD8 naive took two and CD8 memory one.

Points on this clone: Antigen: not known.

Using immunoSEQ multiplex PCR, the repertoire was profiled, and TCRdb retains in-frame clones only, with some absent. The sample lists about 1.5 million clones; nearly 99% were seen once. Study-level findings and limits: For naive CD4 cells, approximately 4.8% of clonotypes were shared across several donors.

This CDR3 spans 15 amino acids. Germline lookup yields CDR1 WNHNN and CDR2 SYGVQD (reference sequence). V was clipped by 6 bases and J by 8 bases; unmatched bases: 13. The chain is built from TRBV10-1 and TRBJ2-1; TRBD1 matches at 7 bases. Material: naive CD4+ T cells sorted from blood. Noted subset: CD45RA+ positively selected. The origin of this receptor is a man between 25 and 39 years old in good health. This chain's CDR3 is CASSADREPLDEQFF. The CDR3 DNA reads as TGCGCCAGCAGCGCCGACAGGGAGCCGTTGGATGAGCAGTTCTTC.